Listed here are 19 T cell receptor beta chains from one sample, sequenced in a study of siplizumab effects on memory and regulatory T cells. Some clones are missing from TCRdb's copy, which holds only in-frame ones; the method was immunoSEQ multiplex PCR. There are roughly 82,000 clones in the sample; roughly 86% occur only once, and over 1.5% lies in the top ten. Sequencing was performed on Tregs sorted from blood. These receptors all stem from a human donor in good health.

This chain joins TRBV10-3 and TRBJ1-2; the D gene is possibly TRBD1 (5 bases). V was clipped by 8 bases and J by 4 bases, with 11 bases between them. The CDR3 totals 12 residues. Per the germline V gene, CDR1 is ENHRY and CDR2 is SYGVKD. CDR3 in DNA: TGTGCCATCTCGGGGGAGTCCTATGGCTACACCTTC. Residues: CAISGESYGYTF.

CDR3 bases: TGTGCCTGGAGTAGTTTCGAGGGCACTGAAGCTTTCTTT. Translating gives CAWSSFEGTEAFF. V is TRBV30 and J is TRBJ1-1, with D unclear. The V gene lost 2 bases and the J gene lost 4 bases, with 11 bases spanning the gap. Germline V lookup: CDR1 GTSNPN, CDR2 SVGIG (reference sequence). The CDR3 totals 13 residues. Together with reference TRBV30 and TRBJ1-1, the CDR3 gives the full variable domain: SQTIHQWPATLVQPVGSPLSLECTVEGTSNPNLYWYRQAAGRGLQLLFYSVGIGQISSEVPQNLSASRPQDRQFILSSKKLLLSDSGFYLCAWSSFEGTEAFFGQGTRLTVV.

The chain recombines TRBV27 with TRBJ1-1; possibly TRBD1 for D (5 bases). Germline CDR1 MNHEY, CDR2 SMNVEV (reference sequence). V was shortened by 6 bases and J by 1 base, with 12 bases between the two germline ends. This CDR3 comprises 14 residues. The CDR3 protein is CASSWTRGNTEAFF. The DNA of the CDR3 is TGTGCCAGCAGCTGGACTAGGGGGAACACTGAAGCTTTCTTT.

The CDR3 spells CASSRDRSMGPMYEQYF. CDR3 nucleotide sequence: TGTGCCAGCAGCCGGGACAGGAGTATGGGTCCAATGTACGAGCAGTACTTC. This chain links TRBV7-9 with TRBJ2-7, with 8 bases that match TRBD1. CDR1 and CDR2 from the germline V gene are SEHNR and FQNEAQ (reference sequence). Trimming removed 5 bases from V and 4 bases from J; junction bases left unmatched: 16. CDR3 length equals 17 residues.

The CDR3 sequence is CASSLVSSGANVLTF. The CDR3 nucleotides read TGTGCCAGCAGTTTAGTTAGCTCTGGGGCCAACGTCCTGACTTTC. The chain has TRBV27 and TRBJ2-6; no reliable D call. Germline V gives CDR1 MNHEY, CDR2 SMNVEV (reference sequence). Deletions cut 2 bases from V and 0 bases from J, with 5 bases between. This CDR3 contains 15 residues.

DNA of the CDR3: TGTGCCAGCAGCTTAGGGGAGCAGCCCCAGCATTTT. This codes for CASSLGEQPQHF. This chain joins TRBV7-9 and TRBJ1-5; D call uncertain. The CDR3 extends over 12 amino acids. The germline V gene has CDR1 SEHNR and CDR2 FQNEAQ (reference sequence). Trimming removed 1 base from V and 7 bases from J, with 5 bases in between.

This rearrangement joins TRBV7-3 to TRBJ2-1, with D uncertain. Germline V CDR1 and CDR2: SGHTA, FQGTGA. Trimming cost V 3 bases and J 5 bases, with 8 bases left between them. CDR3 length: 13 residues. This chain's CDR3 is CASSFLGDNEQFF. CDR3 nucleotides: TGTGCCAGCAGCTTCTTGGGTGACAATGAGCAGTTCTTC. Together with reference TRBV7-3 and TRBJ2-1, the CDR3 gives the full variable domain: GAGVSQTPSNKVTEKGKYVELRCDPISGHTALYWYRQSLGQGPEFLIYFQGTGAADDSGLPNDRFFAVRPEGSVSTLKIQRTERGDSAVYLCASSFLGDNEQFFGPGTRLTVL.

In its sample, this clone was seen a few times. CDR3 nucleotide sequence: TGTGCCAGCAGTCCAGTCGGGACTACGGGGACCGGGGAGCTGTTTTTT. Encoded protein: CASSPVGTTGTGELFF. The chain combines TRBV7-3 with TRBJ2-2; 7 nucleotides align to TRBD2. This CDR3 contains 16 residues. Germline CDR1 is SGHTA and CDR2 is FQGTGA. V gave up 6 bases and J gave up 5 bases; unmatched junction bases: 12.

The rearrangement uses TRBV19 and TRBJ1-6, with 7 bases that match TRBD1. Germline V gene sequence: CDR1 LNHDA, CDR2 SQIVND (reference sequence). V was clipped by 7 bases and J by 7 bases; unmatched bases: 7. The CDR3 has 14 residues. For the CDR3, the DNA is TGTGCCAGTACCACCGGGACAGCAAATTCACCCCTCCACTTT. It codes for CASTTGTANSPLHF. Drawing the rest from reference TRBV19 and TRBJ1-6, the complete variable domain is DGGITQSPKYLFRKEGQNVTLSCEQNLNHDAMYWYRQDPGQGLRLIYYSQIVNDFQKGDIAEGYSVSREKKESFPLTVTSAQKNPTAFYLCASTTGTANSPLHFGNGTRLTVT.

The chain couples TRBV9 to TRBJ1-3, with D unresolved. The CDR3 is 15 residues long. Germline V gene sequence: CDR1 SGDLS, CDR2 YYNGEE. V was cut by 0 bases and J by 0 bases, with 7 bases left in between. Here the CDR3 reads CASSVGGYSGNTIYF. The CDR3 region has the DNA TGTGCCAGCAGCGTAGGGGGTTACTCTGGAAACACCATATATTTT.

The V and J genes are TRBV5-1 and TRBJ2-5; D uncertain. Trimming cost V 4 bases and J 5 bases, with 12 bases left between them. This CDR3 region has 13 residues. CDR1 is SGHRS, CDR2 YFSETQ, per germline. The CDR3 DNA follows: TGCGCCAGCAGCGCACGATTAGGCGAGACCCAGTACTTC. Translating it yields CASSARLGETQYF.

This clone has a handful of counts. The CDR3 reads CASSFGQGARYEQYF. For the CDR3, the DNA is TGCGCCAGCAGCTTCGGACAGGGGGCGAGGTACGAGCAGTACTTC. The chain has TRBV5-1 and TRBJ2-7; TRBD1 matches at 11 bases. Germline-derived CDR1 and CDR2 are SGHRS and YFSETQ. The CDR3 spans 15 residues. J gave up 4 bases and V 2 bases, and 5 bases lay outside the gene matches.

This chain uses TRBV18 with TRBJ2-3; 8 nucleotides match TRBD2. V shed 3 bases, J shed 5 bases, and the junction held 10 bases outside the gene matches. The CDR3 has 16 amino acids. Per germline, CDR1 KGHSH and CDR2 LQKENI. CDR3 nucleotides: TGTGCCAGCTCACCCCCGTACGGGGGGGCAGAAGATACGCAGTATTTT. Its translation: CASSPPYGGAEDTQYF.

V is TRBV9 and J is TRBJ2-6; no clear D. Germline V CDR1 and CDR2: SGDLS, YYNGEE. V lost 0 bases, J lost 0 bases, and 13 bases lay in between. CDR3 length: 18 amino acids. The DNA for the CDR3 is TGTGCCAGCAGCGTAGTCCTTTACCCTTCCTCTGGGGCCAACGTCCTGACTTTC. It encodes CASSVVLYPSSGANVLTF. Variable domain in full (rest from reference TRBV9 and TRBJ2-6): DSGVTQTPKHLITATGQRVTLRCSPRSGDLSVYWYQQSLDQGLQFLIQYYNGEERAKGNILERFSAQQFPDLHSELNLSSLELGDSALYFCASSVVLYPSSGANVLTFGAGSRLTVL.

This sequence joins TRBV5-1 and TRBJ2-5; 11 bases match TRBD2. Germline lookup yields CDR1 SGHRS and CDR2 YFSETQ. The V and J ends lost 0 bases and 4 bases, in that order; junction bases with no gene match: 5. This CDR3 has 16 amino acids. This CDR3 reads CASSLAGTSGGETQYF. The CDR3 DNA reads TGCGCCAGCAGCTTGGCCGGGACTAGCGGAGGAGAGACCCAGTACTTC.

With respect to this clone: Its ends do not fully match the called genes, so a read error is possible. The chain uses TRBV5-3 and TRBJ2-7; TRBD2 might be the D (6 bases). TRBV5-3 is noted as an ORF with a role that remains uncertain. There are 18 residues in the CDR3. The CDR3 here is CARSSLPLGGFPPLPTDF. Written as DNA, the CDR3 is TGTGCCAGAAGCTCACTACCCCTCGGGGGATTCCCCCCTTTACCCACGGACTTC.

The V and J genes are TRBV4-3 and TRBJ1-2, with D unresolved. Germline CDR1 reads LGHNA; CDR2 reads YSLEER. The CDR3 totals 13 residues. The V gene lost 0 bases and the J gene lost 6 bases, with 8 bases spanning the gap. The CDR3 coding sequence is TGCGCCAGCAGCCAAGAAGTTGCGAATGGCTACACCTTC. Translated, it gives CASSQEVANGYTF.

The chain joins TRBV18 to TRBJ2-7; D gene uncertain. CDR3 length equals 13 residues. The V gene lost 2 bases and the J gene lost 5 bases, with 10 bases spanning the gap. CDR1 is KGHSH and CDR2 is LQKENI in the germline V gene. CDR3 protein: CASSPFTADEQYF. The CDR3 DNA follows: TGTGCCAGCTCACCATTTACGGCTGACGAGCAGTACTTC.

V usage is TRBV18 and J usage is TRBJ1-1; no clear D. The V gene's germline CDR1 is KGHSH and CDR2 LQKENI. The CDR3 sequence is 13 residues long. Trimming stripped 6 bases from V and 4 bases from J, with 12 bases between. The CDR3 DNA reads TGTGCCAGCTCCCAGACGCTAGGCACTGAAGCTTTCTTT. This codes for CASSQTLGTEAFF.